This T cell receptor beta chain was identified during a study of blood T cell repertoires in COVID-19. Study-level background: COVID-19 samples, acute and convalescent, were from the United States, Italy and Spain. Sources were T cells, B-cell-depleted T cells, or PBMCs; the material itself was cDNA or gDNA.

This clone has a single count. Source study methods: Estimates of nucleated cell counts were drawn from the amplification of reference gene primers. TCRdb's table, derived via immunoSEQ multiplex PCR, lists solely in-frame clones and lacks some. The DNA gave D and trimming, while V, J and clone size come from that table. This table has more than 110,000 clones, more than 75% appearing once. The V gene end was trimmed by 1 base and the J gene end by 3 bases; junction bases not matched to a gene: 4. Germline values: CDR1 LNHDA, CDR2 SQIVND (reference sequence). The CDR3 is 18 amino acids. Specimen: peripheral blood. The clonotype comes from a man aged 80 or over with acute or convalescent COVID-19. The J gene is TRBJ2-6, the V gene TRBV19; 12 bases agree with TRBD2. CDR3 loop: CASSIVRTSGDGANVLTF. Written as DNA, the CDR3 is TGTGCCAGTAGTATAGTCCGGACTAGCGGGGATGGGGCCAACGTCCTGACTTTC.